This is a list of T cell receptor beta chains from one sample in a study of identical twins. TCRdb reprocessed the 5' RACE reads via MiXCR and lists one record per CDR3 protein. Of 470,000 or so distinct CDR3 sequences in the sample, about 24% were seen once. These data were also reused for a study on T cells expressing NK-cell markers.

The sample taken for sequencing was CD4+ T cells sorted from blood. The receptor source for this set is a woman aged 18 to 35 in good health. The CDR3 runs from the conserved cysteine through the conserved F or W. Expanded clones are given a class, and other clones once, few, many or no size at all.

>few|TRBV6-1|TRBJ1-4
CASRGGGYRDEKLFF
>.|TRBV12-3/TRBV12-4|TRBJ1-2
CASSPSTGFYGYTF
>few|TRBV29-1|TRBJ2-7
CSVERQDPYEQYF
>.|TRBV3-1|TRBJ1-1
CASSYGQYAFF
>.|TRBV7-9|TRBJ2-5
CASSPGGNVETQYF
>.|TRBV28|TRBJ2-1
CASSLRLAPTRRSEQFF
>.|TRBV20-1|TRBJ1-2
CSATPGQGATYGYTF
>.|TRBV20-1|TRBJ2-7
CSAARGLAGIYEQYF
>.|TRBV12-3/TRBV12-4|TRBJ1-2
CASSPGHLYGYTF
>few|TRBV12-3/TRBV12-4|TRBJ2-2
CATKTRFPGELFF
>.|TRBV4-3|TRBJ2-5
CASSHPVVSGETQYF
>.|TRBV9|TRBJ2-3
CASSAGRRGDTQYF
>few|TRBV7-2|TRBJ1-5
CASSLAVQGGQPQHF
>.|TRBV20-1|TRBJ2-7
CSELGVEGEQYF
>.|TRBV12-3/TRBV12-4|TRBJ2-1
CASSLGWDEQFF
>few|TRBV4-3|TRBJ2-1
CASSPRWEGLYEQFF
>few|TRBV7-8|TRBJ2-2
CASSRGGPNTGELFF